These 27 T cell receptor beta chains originate from one sample sequenced in a study of cytomegalovirus exposure and HLA in healthy donors. The study ran its PCR with 60 Vbeta and 13 Jbeta primers. Profiled with immunoSEQ multiplex PCR; TCRdb holds only in-frame clones, not every one. This sample contains about 200,000 clones. Sequencing used PBMCs. Every receptor here comes from a woman in her thirties in good health and CMV-seropositive.

The DNA for the CDR3 is TGTGCCAGCAGCTTCTCGGGAGAAGAGACCCAGTACTTC. Protein sequence: CASSFSGEETQYF. The chain couples TRBV11-2 to TRBJ2-5; perhaps TRBD2 as D (6 bases). CDR1 is SGHAT and CDR2 is FQNNGV in the germline V gene. The CDR3 covers 13 residues. Trimming stripped 3 bases from V and 3 bases from J, with 8 bases between.

The chain combines TRBV6-1 with TRBJ2-7; 11 nucleotides line up with TRBD2. J was trimmed by 0 bases and V by 8 bases; bases with no gene match: 6. CDR3 length equals 15 residues. Per germline, CDR1 MNHNS and CDR2 SASEGT. The DNA of the CDR3 is TGTGCCAGCTATGCTAGCGGGGGGCCCTCCTACGAGCAGTACTTC. Protein: CASYASGGPSYEQYF.

The chain uses TRBV28 and TRBJ2-7; the match to TRBD2 covers 9 bases. This CDR3 is 16 amino acids long. Germline loops: CDR1 MDHEN, CDR2 SYDVKM. V lost 2 bases and J lost 5; bases outside the gene matches: 10. The CDR3 protein is CASSLRTSAILNEQYF. The CDR3 bases are TGTGCCAGCAGTTTACGGACTAGCGCTATCCTCAACGAGCAGTACTTC.

This chain connects TRBV9 to TRBJ1-2; unclear D gene. Germline V CDR1 and CDR2: SGDLS, YYNGEE. CDR3 length: 14 residues. V was pared by 0 bases and J by 4 bases, with 10 bases between. CDR3 sequence reads: CASSVGGPGYGYTF. CDR3 coding DNA: TGTGCCAGCAGCGTAGGAGGTCCCGGCTATGGCTACACCTTC. Combining the CDR3 with reference TRBV9 and TRBJ1-2 gives the whole variable domain DSGVTQTPKHLITATGQRVTLRCSPRSGDLSVYWYQQSLDQGLQFLIQYYNGEERAKGNILERFSAQQFPDLHSELNLSSLELGDSALYFCASSVGGPGYGYTFGSGTRLTVV.

The V gene is TRBV5-6, the J gene TRBJ2-1; no clear D. The germline gives CDR1 SGHDT, CDR2 YYEEEE. Trimming stripped 3 bases from V and 0 bases from J, with 10 bases between. CDR3 length: 15 amino acids. The CDR3 region has the DNA TGTGCCAGCAGCTCCCCTCGGAGCTCCTACAATGAGCAGTTCTTC. This translates into CASSSPRSSYNEQFF.

V gene TRBV4-1 combines with J gene TRBJ2-7, with D tentatively TRBD2 (5 bases). The CDR3 runs to 16 residues. CDR1 and CDR2 (germline): MGHRA, YSYEKL. V lost 2 bases, J lost 3 bases, and 17 bases lay in between. The CDR3 region has the DNA TGCGCCAGCAGCCAATTTGTTCCTAGCCCCGACTACGAGCAGTACTTC. Translated, it gives CASSQFVPSPDYEQYF.

The chain has TRBV5-6 and TRBJ2-3, with 9 bases matching TRBD1. V lost 5 bases, J lost 3 bases, and 7 bases stayed unmatched. Germline V gives CDR1 SGHDT, CDR2 YYEEEE. The CDR3 covers 15 residues. The DNA for the CDR3 is TGTGCCAGCAGTACCCGGGACAGGGTTACAGATACGCAGTATTTT. This translates into CASSTRDRVTDTQYF.

The V and J genes are TRBV7-2 and TRBJ1-3; a weak D match, TRBD1 (6 bases). Per the germline V gene, CDR1 is SGHTA and CDR2 is FQGNSA. There are 14 residues in the CDR3. With 3 bases removed from V and 3 bases from J, the gap between germline ends came to 9 bases. The DNA of the CDR3 is TGTGCCAGCAGCTTTCAACAGGGTGGAAACACCATATATTTT. Translating it yields CASSFQQGGNTIYF.

About this clone: Sequence at one end of the junction differs from germline and may be a read error. J is TRBJ2-7 and V is TRBV20-1; 7 nucleotides line up with TRBD1. The CDR3 runs 10 residues. Germline CDR1 is DFQATT and CDR2 is SNEGSKA (reference sequence). CDR3 protein: CSAKTPGTVF. CDR3 DNA: TGCAGTGCTAAAACCCCCGGGACAGTATTC.

The gene calls are TRBV10-3 and TRBJ1-2; D is ambiguous. Trimming stripped 0 bases from V and 2 bases from J, with 4 bases between. Per the germline V gene, CDR1 is ENHRY and CDR2 is SYGVKD. The length of the CDR3 is 13 residues. The CDR3 loop reads CAISESMNYGYTF. The DNA of the CDR3 is TGTGCCATCAGTGAGTCCATGAACTATGGCTACACCTTC.

This sequence joins TRBV19 and TRBJ1-4; 7 positions agree with TRBD1. Germline V gene sequence: CDR1 LNHDA, CDR2 SQIVND (reference sequence). V shed 4 bases and J 5 bases; nucleotides not matched to a gene: 10. The CDR3 totals 16 residues. The CDR3 region has the DNA TGTGCCAGTAGTACGGAGGGAAGGGGACAGAATGAAAAACTGTTTTTT. Protein: CASSTEGRGQNEKLFF.

The chain recombines TRBV7-2 with TRBJ1-5, with unresolved D. V was clipped by 2 bases and J by 7 bases, with 6 bases between them. CDR1 and CDR2 from the germline V gene are SGHTA and FQGNSA. The CDR3 runs to 12 residues. DNA of the CDR3: TGTGCCAGCAGCTTAATGAGACAGCCCCAGCATTTT. Residues: CASSLMRQPQHF.

The DNA for the CDR3 is TGTGCCAGCAGCCCTGGGACAGGGGGCGATACTGGAGGAGTTGGCTACACCTTC. Translating gives CASSPGTGGDTGGVGYTF. The chain couples TRBV11-3 to TRBJ1-2; 12 nucleotides line up with TRBD1. V lost 5 bases, J lost 7 bases, and 17 bases stayed unmatched. Germline V gene data show CDR1 as SGHNT and CDR2 as YENEEA. The CDR3 is made up of 18 amino acids.

The chain has TRBV5-6 and TRBJ2-5; 11 positions match TRBD2. This CDR3 comprises 15 residues. V shed 2 bases and J 4 bases; nucleotides not matched to a gene: 4. Germline V lookup: CDR1 SGHDT, CDR2 YYEEEE. In DNA form, the CDR3 reads TGTGCCAGCAGCTTACTAGCGGGAGCGGGAGAGACCCAGTACTTC. This encodes CASSLLAGAGETQYF.

V gene TRBV5-1 combines with J gene TRBJ2-7; no firm D call. V lost 5 bases, J lost 0 bases, and 15 bases lay in between. Germline assignment: CDR1 SGHRS and CDR2 YFSETQ. The CDR3 is made up of 15 amino acids. DNA of the CDR3: TGCGCCAGCAGTCAGTCGTCCGTCAGCTCCTACGAGCAGTACTTC. This encodes CASSQSSVSSYEQYF.

On this clone: The identical CDR3 is also encoded by other nucleotide sequences in the sample. The chain joins TRBV19 to TRBJ1-2, with unresolved D. V shed 3 bases and J shed 8 bases, with 16 bases lying between them. The CDR3 totals 14 residues. The germline V gene has CDR1 LNHDA and CDR2 SQIVND (reference sequence). CDR3 sequence (DNA): TGTGCCAGTAGTATGGGCGGGAGGTTCTACGGCTACACCTTC. This codes for CASSMGGRFYGYTF.

The chain couples TRBV20-1 to TRBJ1-1; possible D gene TRBD1, 5 bases. The germline V and J ends were trimmed by 2 bases and 7 bases, with 8 bases remaining between them. CDR3 size: 11 residues. CDR1 is DFQATT and CDR2 is SNEGSKA in the germline V gene (reference sequence). The CDR3 sequence is CSARRQIEAFF. CDR3 nucleotides: TGCAGTGCTAGAAGACAGATTGAAGCTTTCTTT.

The chain links TRBV5-4 to TRBJ2-5; 11 bases line up with TRBD2. This CDR3 is built from 15 residues. Germline assignment: CDR1 SGHNT and CDR2 YYREEE (reference sequence). V lost 2 bases, J lost 4 bases, and 4 bases stayed unmatched. The CDR3 nucleotides read TGTGCCAGCAGCTTTATTACTAGCGGGGGAGAGACCCAGTACTTC. Residues: CASSFITSGGETQYF. Using reference TRBV5-4 and TRBJ2-5 for the parts outside the CDR3, the full variable domain is ETGVTQSPTHLIKTRGQQVTLRCSSQSGHNTVSWYQQALGQGPQFIFQYYREEENGRGNFPPRFSGLQFPNYSSELNVNALELDDSALYLCASSFITSGGETQYFGPGTRLLVL.

As regards this clone: An end of the junction differs from the germline gene, which may be a read error. The chain links TRBV19 to TRBJ2-1; D possibly corresponds to TRBD1 (5 bases). CDR1 and CDR2 from the germline V gene are LNHDA and SQIVND (reference sequence). CDR3 length: 18 residues. The CDR3 bases are TGTGCCAGTAGCATAGGAGACGGACACCTCAGCTCCTACAATGAGCAGTTCTTC. It codes for CASSIGDGHLSSYNEQFF.

V gene TRBV5-6 combines with J gene TRBJ1-4, with TRBD1 matching over 7 bases. The ends lost 3 bases at V and 11 bases at J; junction bases unmatched: 10. CDR1 and CDR2 from the germline V gene are SGHDT and YYEEEE. The CDR3 consists of 14 residues. The CDR3 is CASSSTGATGKLFF. For the CDR3, the DNA is TGTGCCAGCAGCTCTACAGGGGCCACGGGGAAACTGTTTTTT.

This chain connects TRBV25-1 to TRBJ2-1, with D possibly matching TRBD2 (5 bases). CDR1 and CDR2 (germline): MGHDK, SYGVNS. The CDR3 contains 13 residues. V gave up 7 bases and J gave up 5 bases, with 12 bases separating them. The CDR3 region is CASTPGNNNEQFF. The CDR3 DNA follows: TGTGCCAGCACTCCCGGGAACAACAATGAGCAGTTCTTC.

The rearrangement joins TRBV6-1 to TRBJ1-5; 7 positions match TRBD1. The CDR3 sequence is 15 residues long. Trimming cost V 8 bases and J 0 bases; bases outside gene matches: 7. CDR1 MNHNS and CDR2 SASEGT come from the germline V gene. In DNA form, the CDR3 reads TGTGCCAGCCGGGACAGACCAAATAGCAATCAGCCCCAGCATTTT. Translation gives CASRDRPNSNQPQHF.

The chain carries TRBV27 and TRBJ2-2, with 8 bases matching TRBD2. The CDR3 runs 16 residues. Germline V lookup: CDR1 MNHEY, CDR2 SMNVEV (reference sequence). V trimming: 3 bases; J trimming: 6 bases; junction bases outside the gene matches: 9. The CDR3 DNA is TGTGCCAGCAGTTTCCGGCTGGGACTAGTCTCCGGGGAGCTGTTTTTT. This translates into CASSFRLGLVSGELFF.

V is TRBV19 and J is TRBJ2-1; TRBD2 agrees at 7 bases. The length of the CDR3 is 15 residues. The germline gives CDR1 LNHDA, CDR2 SQIVND (reference sequence). The trim removed 5 bases at V and 2 bases at J, leaving 6 bases unmatched. CDR3 sequence (DNA): TGTGCCAGTAGTGAGGGCGGGAGTCCCTACAATGAGCAGTTCTTC. This sequence encodes CASSEGGSPYNEQFF. Full variable domain (remainder filled in from reference TRBV19 and TRBJ2-1): DGGITQSPKYLFRKEGQNVTLSCEQNLNHDAMYWYRQDPGQGLRLIYYSQIVNDFQKGDIAEGYSVSREKKESFPLTVTSAQKNPTAFYLCASSEGGSPYNEQFFGPGTRLTVL.

The V call is TRBV18, the J call TRBJ1-1, with TRBD1 identical over 7 bases. Germline values: CDR1 KGHSH, CDR2 LQKENI. The ends lost 6 bases at V and 5 bases at J; junction bases unmatched: 9. This CDR3 contains 14 residues. This CDR3 reads CASSLPGGDTEAFF. The CDR3 DNA sequence: TGTGCCAGCTCCCTCCCAGGGGGAGATACTGAAGCTTTCTTT.

The J gene is TRBJ2-2, the V gene TRBV28; 7 positions match TRBD1. V lost 5 bases, J lost 6 bases, and 9 bases stayed unmatched. The CDR3 is 15 residues long. Per germline, CDR1 MDHEN and CDR2 SYDVKM. CDR3 sequence reads: CASSPIDRVPGELFF. The CDR3, as DNA: TGTGCCAGCAGTCCTATCGACAGGGTACCCGGGGAGCTGTTTTTT.

The V and J genes are TRBV30 and TRBJ2-7; a possible D gene is TRBD1 (5 bases). The CDR3 totals 15 residues. Germline loops: CDR1 GTSNPN, CDR2 SVGIG (reference sequence). V lost 3 bases and J 2 bases, leaving 17 bases between the germline ends. The CDR3 coding sequence is TGTGCCTGGAGGAAAGACAGTGGGGCACCCTACGAGCAGTACTTC. Its translation: CAWRKDSGAPYEQYF.